This entry lists 9 T cell receptor beta chains sequenced from one sample in a study of cytomegalovirus exposure and HLA in healthy donors. Sequencing used immunoSEQ multiplex PCR; TCRdb keeps in-frame clones, though not all of them. The sample has around 60,000 clones; more than 90% are singletons. Sequencing was performed on PBMCs. These TCRs come from a man between 18 and 29 years old in good health and CMV-seronegative.

CDR3 DNA: TGCGCCAGCAGCCAAGTTTTCAGGGTTCGGTCCAATGAGCAGTTCTTC. As protein: CASSQVFRVRSNEQFF. This sequence joins TRBV4-3 and TRBJ2-1; D is perhaps TRBD1 (5 bases). Germline CDR1 reads LGHNA; CDR2 reads YSLEER. The CDR3 totals 16 residues. V was cut by 1 base and J by 6 bases, with 16 bases left in between.

The V gene is TRBV7-6, the J gene TRBJ1-1; D is unresolved. The CDR3 totals 13 residues. V was trimmed by 2 bases and J by 1 base, leaving 5 bases between them. The germline gives CDR1 SGHVS, CDR2 FNYEAQ. This CDR3 reads CASSLSGNTEAFF. The CDR3 region has the DNA TGTGCCAGCAGCTTAAGCGGGAACACTGAAGCTTTCTTT.

The CDR3 reads CASSLGSGRGYEQYF. Written as DNA, the CDR3 is TGTGCCAGCAGCTTGGGGAGCGGGAGGGGGTACGAGCAGTACTTC. The V call is TRBV5-6, the J call TRBJ2-7, with TRBD2 matching 10 bases. The CDR3 totals 15 residues. The V gene end was trimmed by 0 bases and the J gene end by 4 bases; junction bases not matched to a gene: 4. Germline V CDR1 and CDR2: SGHDT, YYEEEE. The complete variable domain, with remaining parts taken from reference TRBV5-6 and TRBJ2-7, reads DAGVTQSPTHLIKTRGQQVTLRCSPKSGHDTVSWYQQALGQGPQFIFQYYEEEERQRGNFPDRFSGHQFPNYSSELNVNALLLGDSALYLCASSLGSGRGYEQYFGPGTRLTVT.

The V and J genes are TRBV7-2 and TRBJ2-7; perhaps TRBD2 as D (6 bases). This CDR3 region has 16 residues. V was shortened by 0 bases and J by 2 bases, with 14 bases between the two germline ends. Germline CDR1 SGHTA, CDR2 FQGNSA. The CDR3 is CASSLALGGNTYEQYF. For the CDR3, the DNA is TGTGCCAGCAGCTTAGCGCTCGGGGGAAATACCTACGAGCAGTACTTC. Full variable domain (rest looked up from reference TRBV7-2 and TRBJ2-7): GAGVSQSPSNKVTEKGKDVELRCDPISGHTALYWYRQSLGQGLEFLIYFQGNSAPDKSGLPSDRFSAERTGGSVSTLTIQRTQQEDSAVYLCASSLALGGNTYEQYFGPGTRLTVT.

V and J are TRBV13 and TRBJ1-2; tentatively, D is TRBD1 (6 bases). This CDR3 is 14 amino acids long. CDR1 is PRHDT and CDR2 is FYEKMQ in the germline V gene (reference sequence). The V end was cut by 0 bases, the J end by 4 bases, with 9 bases between. CDR3 sequence: CASSLGVGGYGYTF. CDR3 sequence (DNA): TGTGCCAGCAGCTTAGGGGTAGGGGGCTATGGCTACACCTTC. The full variable domain, with the rest looked up from reference TRBV13 and TRBJ1-2, is AAGVIQSPRHLIKEKRETATLKCYPIPRHDTVYWYQQGPGQDPQFLISFYEKMQSDKGSIPDRFSAQQFSDYHSELNMSSLELGDSALYFCASSLGVGGYGYTFGSGTRLTVV.

This clone appeared a single time. The chain carries TRBV2 and TRBJ2-7; D perhaps matches TRBD1 (6 bases). Germline V gene lookup returns CDR1 SNHLY and CDR2 FYNNEI. Trimming stripped 7 bases from V and 3 bases from J, with 19 bases between. The CDR3 consists of 15 residues. CDR3 DNA sequence: TGTGCCAGCACTGGGGTAGGACAGATGCTCTACGAGCAGTACTTC. Its protein is CASTGVGQMLYEQYF.

V usage is TRBV30 and J usage is TRBJ1-3, with no clear D. Trimming pared 5 bases from V and 0 bases from J, leaving 17 bases between. The CDR3 contains 16 residues. The germline gives CDR1 GTSNPN, CDR2 SVGIG (reference sequence). CDR3 nucleotides: TGTGCCTGGGCTGGGGAGGGAGGAAGCTCTGGAAACACCATATATTTT. Amino acid sequence: CAWAGEGGSSGNTIYF.

The chain carries TRBV5-1 and TRBJ2-7; 14 bases map to TRBD2. Trimming cost V 2 bases and J 4 bases; bases outside gene matches: 5. This CDR3 has 16 amino acids. Germline CDR1 SGHRS, CDR2 YFSETQ. The CDR3 DNA sequence: TGCGCCAGCAGCTTCGGACTAGCGGGAGGATCTTACGAGCAGTACTTC. Translating gives CASSFGLAGGSYEQYF.

V gene TRBV5-8 combines with J gene TRBJ1-2; weak D call: TRBD1 (5 bases). The germline CDR1 and CDR2 sequences are SGHTS and YDEGEE. Trimming left V 4 bases short and J 4 bases short, with 11 bases between. CDR3 length: 13 amino acids. CDR3 DNA: TGTGCCAGCAGCGCGCAGGGAATCTATGGCTACACCTTC. This gives the protein CASSAQGIYGYTF.